These 30 T cell receptor beta chains were all obtained from the same sample, sequenced in a study of long-term antiretroviral therapy in people with HIV. An immunoSEQ assay, version v3.0, was performed at survey level. Assay used: immunoSEQ multiplex PCR; TCRdb lists only in-frame clones, some missing. The data contain some 26,000 clones, around 83% of them singletons. This specimen consisted of unsorted PBMCs, obtained 2.9 years after starting antiretroviral therapy. These receptors were taken from a man in his fifties or sixties with HIV.

The chain is built from TRBV19 and TRBJ1-3; TRBD1 matches at 7 bases. Germline CDR1 is LNHDA and CDR2 is SQIVND (reference sequence). CDR3 length equals 14 residues. V shed 10 bases, J shed 0 bases, and the junction held 6 bases outside the gene matches. In DNA, the CDR3 is TGTGCCACTGGGGACAGCCACTCTGGAAACACCATATATTTT. Amino acids: CATGDSHSGNTIYF.

The chain has TRBV7-8 and TRBJ1-4; 7 nucleotides agree with TRBD1. The V gene end was trimmed by 5 bases and the J gene end by 7 bases; junction bases not matched to a gene: 10. Looked up from germline, CDR1 is SGHVS and CDR2 is FQNEAQ. The CDR3 has 15 amino acids. In DNA, the CDR3 is TGTGCCAGCAGCCCCTTTGAGACAGGGTTTGAAAAACTGTTTTTT. Translating it yields CASSPFETGFEKLFF.

This clone turned up a few times. The chain is built from TRBV15 and TRBJ2-3; D ambiguous. CDR1 is LNHNV, CDR2 YYDKDF, per germline (reference sequence). Trimming left V 3 bases short and J 1 base short, with 8 bases between. The CDR3 has 14 residues. The CDR3 reads CATSRTGGTDTQYF. CDR3 bases: TGTGCCACCAGCAGGACTGGGGGCACAGATACGCAGTATTTT.

The V gene is TRBV29-1, the J gene TRBJ2-5; D remains ambiguous. In germline, CDR1 is SQVTM, CDR2 ANQGSEA. This CDR3 has 12 amino acids. V was pared by 7 bases and J by 4 bases, with 13 bases between. The CDR3, as DNA: TGCAGCGGGCTATATGCCCGAGAGACCCAGTACTTC. This codes for CSGLYARETQYF.

The CDR3 sequence: CASSLQAGWGSNQPQHF. The CDR3 coding sequence is TGTGCCAGCAGCCTCCAGGCGGGGTGGGGAAGCAATCAGCCCCAGCATTTT. The V call is TRBV7-2, the J call TRBJ1-5; D not resolved. V lost 5 bases, J lost 1 base, and 18 bases lay in between. Germline V lookup: CDR1 SGHTA, CDR2 FQGNSA. This CDR3 comprises 17 residues. Full variable domain (rest looked up from reference TRBV7-2 and TRBJ1-5): GAGVSQSPSNKVTEKGKDVELRCDPISGHTALYWYRQSLGQGLEFLIYFQGNSAPDKSGLPSDRFSAERTGGSVSTLTIQRTQQEDSAVYLCASSLQAGWGSNQPQHFGDGTRLSIL.

The chain carries TRBV19 and TRBJ1-5; 10 bases are a match to TRBD1. The CDR3 loop spans 14 amino acids. From germline, CDR1 is LNHDA and CDR2 SQIVND (reference sequence). Trimming took 9 bases from V and 4 from J; bases not matched to a gene: 6. CDR3 loop: CASKRQGANQPQHF. CDR3 coding DNA: TGTGCCAGCAAAAGACAGGGGGCTAATCAGCCCCAGCATTTT.

V is TRBV7-3 and J is TRBJ1-1; D might be TRBD1 (6 bases). CDR1 SGHTA and CDR2 FQGTGA come from the germline V gene. Trimming removed 3 bases at V and 1 base at J, with 9 bases between. This CDR3 contains 14 residues. The DNA of the CDR3 is TGTGCCAGCAGCTTGGGGGCGGGGAACACTGAAGCTTTCTTT. Encoded protein: CASSLGAGNTEAFF.

The sample holds a few counts of this clone. The V call is TRBV28, the J call TRBJ1-5; D possibly corresponds to TRBD1 (5 bases). V lost 6 bases and J 6 bases, leaving 24 bases between the germline ends. The CDR3 covers 17 residues. Germline V CDR1 and CDR2: MDHEN, SYDVKM. The CDR3 DNA follows: TGTGCCAGCAGCCAGGGATCTAGGTCCTGGTTGGGTCAGCCCCAGCATTTT. Its protein is CASSQGSRSWLGQPQHF. The whole variable domain, remainder taken from reference TRBV28 and TRBJ1-5, is DVKVTQSSRYLVKRTGEKVFLECVQDMDHENMFWYRQDPGLGLRLIYFSYDVKMKEKGDIPEGYSVSREKKERFSLILESASTNQTSMYLCASSQGSRSWLGQPQHFGDGTRLSIL.

The CDR3 coding sequence is TGTGCCAGCAGCAAAGGACAGGGGACTTATAGCAATCAGCCCCAGCATTTT. Translating gives CASSKGQGTYSNQPQHF. The chain combines TRBV21-1 with TRBJ1-5; TRBD1 reflects the table's D call only, with no check against the DNA. TRBV21-1 is a pseudogene locus. CDR3 length equals 17 residues.

V is TRBV30 and J is TRBJ1-1; D call uncertain. V was shortened by 3 bases and J by 2 bases, with 19 bases between the two germline ends. The CDR3 contains 16 residues. Germline lookup yields CDR1 GTSNPN and CDR2 SVGIG (reference sequence). As DNA, the CDR3 is TGTGCCTGGAGGGAGCTGGTGACGCTCCGAAACACTGAAGCTTTCTTT. Its protein product is CAWRELVTLRNTEAFF.

The rearrangement uses TRBV5-4 and TRBJ1-1; D is perhaps TRBD1 (6 bases). The V end was cut by 4 bases, the J end by 2 bases, with 12 bases between. Germline-derived CDR1 and CDR2 are SGHNT and YYREEE (reference sequence). This CDR3 has 14 amino acids. The DNA for the CDR3 is TGTGCCAGCAGCCGTCCGGGGGCTAACACTGAAGCTTTCTTT. It is translated as CASSRPGANTEAFF.

The rearrangement joins TRBV6-5 to TRBJ2-5, with 7 bases matching TRBD2. The germline gives CDR1 MNHEY, CDR2 SVGAGI. This CDR3 spans 13 amino acids. The CDR3 is CFGRWGPQETQYF. In nucleotides, the CDR3 is TGTTTCGGGAGGTGGGGACCCCAAGAGACCCAGTACTTC.

V usage is TRBV19 and J usage is TRBJ2-1; unclear D gene. This CDR3 spans 12 amino acids. V lost 2 bases and J lost 7, with 6 bases in between. Germline CDR1 is LNHDA and CDR2 is SQIVND (reference sequence). The DNA for the CDR3 is TGTGCCAGTAGTATATACGGGAATGAGCAGTTCTTC. Its protein product is CASSIYGNEQFF.

This clone showed up just a few times. V is TRBV7-2 and J is TRBJ2-7; D perhaps matches TRBD2 (6 bases). Germline V gene lookup returns CDR1 SGHTA and CDR2 FQGNSA. The CDR3 has 19 amino acids. The V end was cut by 1 base, the J end by 0 bases, with 22 bases between. The CDR3 nucleotides read TGTGCCAGCAGCTTAGTCCTCTCCTCCCGGGGACTTAGCTCCTACGAGCAGTACTTC. It translates to CASSLVLSSRGLSSYEQYF.

The chain recombines TRBV7-6 with TRBJ2-6; D unclear. The germline gives CDR1 SGHVS, CDR2 FNYEAQ. CDR3 length: 13 residues. V was shortened by 0 bases and J by 6 bases, with 3 bases between the two germline ends. This CDR3 reads CASSLASANVLTF. In DNA form, the CDR3 reads TGTGCCAGCAGCTTAGCCTCGGCCAACGTCCTGACTTTC.

This chain joins TRBV28 and TRBJ2-2, with 8 bases that match TRBD2. Germline assignment: CDR1 MDHEN and CDR2 SYDVKM. The CDR3 has 15 amino acids. Trimming removed 1 base from V and 5 bases from J; junction bases left unmatched: 3. CDR3 nucleotides: TGTGCCAGCAGTTTATCCGGGACTAGGACCGGGGAGCTGTTTTTT. Protein: CASSLSGTRTGELFF.

The chain links TRBV7-9 to TRBJ1-1, with D maybe TRBD1 (5 bases). The CDR3 consists of 14 residues. Germline CDR1 reads SEHNR; CDR2 reads FQNEAQ (reference sequence). Trimming pared 7 bases from V and 3 bases from J, leaving 15 bases between. In DNA form, the CDR3 reads TGTGCCAGCATCCTGGGGGGGTGGGACACTGAAGCTTTCTTT. Translated, it gives CASILGGWDTEAFF.

V usage is TRBV28 and J usage is TRBJ1-4; TRBD1 is a possible D gene (5 bases). V gave up 5 bases and J gave up 8 bases, with 15 bases separating them. CDR1 and CDR2 (germline): MDHEN, SYDVKM. The CDR3 extends over 14 amino acids. In DNA, the CDR3 is TGTGCCAGCAGTCGAGCTGGGGCCGAGGAAAAACTGTTTTTT. Protein: CASSRAGAEEKLFF. Looking up the rest from reference TRBV28 and TRBJ1-4 gives the full variable domain: DVKVTQSSRYLVKRTGEKVFLECVQDMDHENMFWYRQDPGLGLRLIYFSYDVKMKEKGDIPEGYSVSREKKERFSLILESASTNQTSMYLCASSRAGAEEKLFFGSGTQLSVL.

The chain combines TRBV7-9 with TRBJ1-2; D call uncertain. V was shortened by 4 bases and J by 4 bases, with 16 bases between the two germline ends. Germline CDR1 SEHNR, CDR2 FQNEAQ (reference sequence). This CDR3 is 15 amino acids long. In DNA form, the CDR3 reads TGTGCCAGCAGCTCCTCCCTATCAGCCGTCTATGGCTACACCTTC. Its translation is CASSSSLSAVYGYTF. The whole variable domain, remainder taken from reference TRBV7-9 and TRBJ1-2, is DTGVSQNPRHKITKRGQNVTFRCDPISEHNRLYWYRQTLGQGPEFLTYFQNEAQLEKSRLLSDRFSAERPKGSFSTLEIQRTEQGDSAMYLCASSSSLSAVYGYTFGSGTRLTVV.

V and J are TRBV27 and TRBJ1-1, with D possibly matching TRBD1 (5 bases). Germline CDR1 reads MNHEY; CDR2 reads SMNVEV (reference sequence). Deletions cut 5 bases from V and 10 bases from J, with 23 bases between. This CDR3 contains 15 residues. CDR3 protein: CASSPFDLRDPRAFF. The CDR3 DNA is TGTGCCAGCAGTCCCTTCGACCTCAGGGATCCGCGAGCTTTCTTT.

This sequence joins TRBV11-2 and TRBJ2-5; D ambiguous. Germline lookup yields CDR1 SGHAT and CDR2 FQNNGV. V lost 1 base and J 5 bases, leaving 11 bases between the germline ends. The CDR3 contains 14 residues. The CDR3 here is CASSLGDTRETQYF. CDR3 nucleotides: TGTGCCAGCAGCTTAGGAGATACGCGGGAGACCCAGTACTTC.

CDR3 protein: CAWSPPRGRGNEQFF. CDR3 in DNA: TGTGCCTGGAGTCCCCCAAGGGGGCGCGGGAATGAGCAGTTCTTC. The J gene is TRBJ2-1, the V gene TRBV30, with 7 bases fitting TRBD1. The J segment lost 7 bases and the V segment lost 2 bases, leaving 11 bases of the junction unmatched. Germline CDR1 is GTSNPN and CDR2 is SVGIG (reference sequence). The CDR3 totals 15 residues.

This clone was seen once. The V call is TRBV19, the J call TRBJ1-5; the match to TRBD1 covers 9 bases. The V and J ends lost 9 bases and 5 bases, in that order; junction bases with no gene match: 14. CDR3 length: 16 amino acids. CDR1 LNHDA and CDR2 SQIVND come from the germline V gene (reference sequence). CDR3 bases: TGTGCCAGCTTACCGGGACAGGGTAGCTCCCATCAGCCCCAGCATTTT. This codes for CASLPGQGSSHQPQHF.

This clone was picked up a small number of times. The chain joins TRBV18 to TRBJ1-6; possible D gene TRBD1, 6 bases. V was cut by 3 bases and J by 2 bases, with 8 bases left in between. The CDR3 sequence is 15 residues long. Germline loops: CDR1 KGHSH, CDR2 LQKENI. CDR3 residues: CASSPGGPYNSPLHF. The CDR3 DNA follows: TGTGCCAGCTCACCGGGGGGCCCCTATAATTCACCCCTCCACTTT. Full variable domain (outside the CDR3, taken from reference TRBV18 and TRBJ1-6): NAGVMQNPRHLVRRRGQEARLRCSPMKGHSHVYWYRQLPEEGLKFMVYLQKENIIDESGMPKERFSAEFPKEGPSILRIQQVVRGDSAAYFCASSPGGPYNSPLHFGNGTRLTVT.

The chain links TRBV5-4 to TRBJ2-1, with TRBD1 as a possible D gene (5 bases). Per germline, CDR1 SGHNT and CDR2 YYREEE (reference sequence). Trimming took 2 bases from V and 0 from J, leaving 15 bases between them. This CDR3 region has 17 residues. CDR3 nucleotide sequence: TGTGCCAGCAGCTTATATCCGACAGCGATCTCCTACAATGAGCAGTTCTTC. Its translation is CASSLYPTAISYNEQFF.

The chain combines TRBV18 with TRBJ2-7; 7 bases agree with TRBD1. J gave up 4 bases and V 2 bases, and 8 bases lay outside the gene matches. CDR3 size: 15 residues. Germline CDR1 is KGHSH and CDR2 is LQKENI. CDR3 residues: CASSPSPGTEYEQYF. The DNA for the CDR3 is TGTGCCAGCTCACCATCCCCCGGGACAGAGTACGAGCAGTACTTC.

V and J are TRBV2 and TRBJ1-1, with no clear D. This CDR3 is 13 amino acids long. V lost 3 bases to trimming and J lost 2 bases, with 7 bases between them. Per germline, CDR1 SNHLY and CDR2 FYNNEI. The CDR3 DNA sequence: TGTGCCAGCAGTGATTGGGGTAACACTGAAGCTTTCTTT. Translation gives CASSDWGNTEAFF.

The rearrangement uses TRBV28 and TRBJ2-7; no clear D gene. The CDR3 is 14 amino acids. V lost 6 bases to trimming and J lost 5 bases, with 17 bases between them. Germline CDR1 MDHEN, CDR2 SYDVKM. The CDR3 nucleotides are TGTGCCAGCAGGGCCGAGGACGTAATAGACGAGCAGTACTTC. Amino acids: CASRAEDVIDEQYF.

CDR3 loop: CAWNRGENTEAFF. The CDR3 DNA reads TGTGCCTGGAACCGGGGGGAGAACACTGAAGCTTTCTTT. The rearrangement uses TRBV30 and TRBJ1-1, with D perhaps matching TRBD1 (5 bases). Germline V gives CDR1 GTSNPN, CDR2 SVGIG (reference sequence). Trimming stripped 4 bases from V and 1 base from J, with 10 bases between. The CDR3 is 13 amino acids.

The CDR3 bases are TGTGCCAGCAGTTTGGACAGGGGCGGCGGCTACACCTTC. This codes for CASSLDRGGGYTF. The gene calls are TRBV27 and TRBJ1-2; 9 bases are a match to TRBD1. This CDR3 spans 13 amino acids. V gave up 3 bases and J gave up 8 bases; unmatched junction bases: 4. Germline CDR1 MNHEY, CDR2 SMNVEV (reference sequence).